This T cell receptor beta chain was obtained from a study of cytomegalovirus exposure and HLA in healthy donors (dated 2017 in TCRdb). Regarding the complete study: An earlier analysis of under 600 of the donors reported more than 250 Gb of sequence data and more than 90 million unique TCR beta sequences from roughly 200 million T cells. The number of typed donors differed by locus: roughly 620-640 for A, B, C, DRB1 and DQB1; approximately 520 for DQA1; about 600 for DPA1; and 400 to 480 for DPB1. Using immunosequencing, the study profiled T cell repertoires from fewer than 850 subjects and related those repertoires to cytomegalovirus serostatus. Every discovery cohort repertoire had been produced on one sequencing platform. Across approximately 400 genotyped donors of the cohort, an average of approximately 220,000 unique TCR beta nucleotide sequences per donor were sequenced, and around 20% of those sequences were non-productive. An earlier analysis of a few hundred of the donors applied high-throughput TCR beta sequencing to assess whether each TCR beta V gene segment acted as functional or pseudogenic. A separate validation cohort of approximately 130 different subjects was used in addition to the approximately 670-subject first cohort. High-throughput TCR immunosequencing, statistical association of individual TCRs with disease status, and machine learning were combined to predict cytomegalovirus infection status. Several DR-DQ haplotypes were treated as single units for association and clustering because of strong linkage in the cohort. In a later genetic analysis, genome-wide SNP genotypes for about 55% of the roughly 700 donors were used, and that subset was treated as a discovery cohort. HLA typing covered class I and class II loci at four-digit resolution. Donor age, sex, ethnicity and CMV serostatus were collected together with the repertoire data. To study patterns of TCR occurrence, a later analysis re-analyzed previously published TCR beta repertoires from several hundred donors and added high-resolution HLA genotyping. The study was designed to test whether signatures of past pathogen exposure could be identified by cataloging public T cell receptors. An early release covering around 630 HLA-typed donors comprised roughly 300 gigabases of sequencing data and approximately 85 million unique TCR sequences. Rather than drawing on any new phenotypic data, the later analysis identified candidate immune exposures from TCR beta sequences and the way those sequences occurred across donors. Among the roughly 400 genotyped donors, approximately 82% belonged to the genetic ancestry cluster associated with self-reported Caucasian donors. Overall study results and their limits: According to a later analysis, most CMV-associated TCR beta chains appeared to be HLA-restricted, and the HLA associations seemed to be driven largely by CMV exposure. According to a later analysis, TCR association rates differed among HLA loci, with DRB1 alleles showing the most associated TCRs and HLA-C alleles showing the fewest. Because HLA typing was unavailable for some donors at each locus, only the typed subset was used in association tests. A further reported finding was that TCR beta sequences accurately predicted the HLA-A and HLA-B alleles for most subjects in the first cohort. In vitro tests confirmed that a few of the cytomegalovirus-associated TCR beta chains recognize cytomegalovirus antigens. Compared with equally common non-associated chains, HLA-associated TCR beta chains in a later analysis were more clonally expanded and had lower generation probabilities. The presence/absence analyses assumed that sequencing depth was roughly uniform across donors, and that assumption may not be true. When HLA alleles, especially DR and DQ, strongly co-occurred, attributing TCR associations to individual alleles was difficult. The study listed 164 TCR beta chains as associated with cytomegalovirus. According to a later genetic analysis, donors in an Asian-associated ancestry cluster had fewer N-insertions in productive TCRs than the approximately 650-donor mean. Because the 87-base-pair reads could not distinguish some IMGT-functional V segments, including TRBV6-2 and TRBV6-3, those segments were excluded. According to the authors, the approach could potentially be generalized to other disease states and immunological phenotypes. Broadly in line with IMGT annotations, most TCR beta V segments showed up in productive rearrangements about 87% or about 30% of the time in an earlier analysis of 450 to 600 of the donors. This cohort had only TCR beta chains sequenced, and the lack of alpha or paired-chain data limited which features could be detected. Correlated functional status among segregating V segments might reflect linkage disequilibrium, but an unknown experimental factor could not be ruled out. A cluster of highly shared sequence variants was judged likely to be a technical artifact of the sequencing pipeline. A later analysis reported that several top co-occurrence clusters appeared linked to parvovirus B19, influenza, CMV and Epstein-Barr virus. CMV serostatus was the only immune exposure information available for the cohort. While some public TCRs were present in many individuals, most TCR sequences turned up only very rarely across donors. Because counts were too low, 15 to 20 rarely observed V segments, including chromosome 9 orphons, were excluded from the earlier analysis of 587 of the donors. In a later genetic analysis, a missense DCLRE1C variant was associated with V-gene and J-gene trimming of TCR beta chains, and the association was replicated in an independent cohort. Cytomegalovirus status was reported to be diagnosed by the classifier with high specificity and sensitivity in both the original and validation cohorts. In a later analysis, 15,000 to 20,000 TCR beta sequences were associated with specific HLA alleles at a false discovery rate of 0.05.

The cohort was made up of 500 to 850 healthy bone marrow donors. Cohort members were all nominally healthy when sampled, although unrecorded immune exposures were likely present. The donor was CMV seropositive and was included in the group of about 290 seropositive cohort members. A peripheral blood sample was provided by each donor, and peripheral blood mononuclear cells were used for TCR beta sequencing. The Qiagen DNeasy Blood Extraction Kit was used to extract genomic DNA from the blood cell samples. To note about this clone: It has no known antigen specificity. Per-nucleotide qualities are absent, and no much larger clonotype sits a single base away.

Library prep was done by the immunoSEQ multiplex PCR assay. For the multiplex PCR, a mixture combining 60 forward primers for TCR Vbeta segments and 13 reverse primers for TCR Jbeta segments was used. The CDR3 region of rearranged TCR beta genes was amplified from genomic DNA by a multiplex PCR assay. The amplified TCR beta libraries were sequenced on the Illumina HiSeq System as 87-base-pair reads. Regarding the original processing steps: A later analysis counted around 72 million unique TCR beta chains across the 640 or so repertoires, and some 11 million of these chains were shared by at least two donors. Raw reads were error-corrected and collapsed into unique sequences by a nearest-neighbor algorithm in which closely related sequences were merged to remove PCR and sequencing errors. To assign V, D and J gene segments, CDR3 sequences were aligned to IMGT reference sequences. For a sequence to be retained, a match of at least six nucleotides was required to both a V gene segment and a J gene segment. A rearrangement counted as productive if the CDR3 had no stop codons and remained in frame with V and J, and every other rearrangement counted as non-productive. Following IMGT convention, CDR3 was defined as the stretch from the second conserved V-encoded cysteine up to the conserved J-encoded phenylalanine. Sequences without an unambiguous match to a single V gene segment were excluded from the earlier analysis of 500 to 700 of the donors. In an earlier analysis of several hundred of the donors, V segments were called functional above 56.7% productive rearrangements and were called segregating when the between-donor standard deviation exceeded 5%. A statistical classification framework was built for diagnosing cytomegalovirus status from the catalog of TCR beta chain sequences. In a later analysis, TCR nucleotide sequences were compared against IMGT/GENE-DB human TR gene sequences so that V and J genes could be assigned. Using the TCRdist pipeline, a later analysis assigned CDR3 sequences along with most-parsimonious VDJ recombination scenarios. A later analysis defined each TCR beta chain by its CDR3 amino acid sequence plus V-gene family, and excluded reads lacking a unique V-gene family. To address suspected cross-contamination and a sequencing artifact, a later analysis removed approximately 590 highly shared, low-generation-probability nucleotide sequences. For each public chain, a later analysis derived a clonal expansion index from normalized ranks of inferred template counts within each repertoire. In a later analysis, generation probabilities were computed using a VDJ recombination model fitted to out-of-frame rearrangements, and the results were checked against IGoR. A later analysis scored TCR-TCR, TCR-HLA and TCR-CMV co-occurrence with hypergeometric tests, applying a repertoire-size bias correction to TCR pairs. A later analysis estimated false discovery rates by permuting HLA or CMV assignments 20 times. A later analysis grouped co-occurring TCRs with DBSCAN, adding TCRdist sequence similarity when clustering within HLA-allele-positive subsets. Repertoires with fewer than 30,000 or more than 120,000 public chains were left out of co-occurrence clustering, as were about 5 repertoires with anomalous nucleotide sharing. TCRdb mirrors the immuneACCESS table, restricted to in-frame sequences. Some clones are absent from its copies; in checked studies, under half trace to an unresolved V gene, and the reason for the others is unknown. The V and J calls and clone size are taken from that table; D and trimming were inferred from the DNA. This sample holds some 160,000 clones; 73% were observed only once. Approximately 5.6% of the sample lies in the top ten.

V loses 2 bases at its end and J loses 14 bases; junction bases beyond the gene matches: 5. The CDR3 starts with the cysteine, ends with the phenylalanine, and has 13 residues. The CDR3 DNA has 39 bases and is translated from base 1. Looking up the germline V gene yields CDR1 MGHRA and CDR2 YSYEKL. This receptor was taken from a woman in her late teens or twenties in good health and CMV-seropositive. Sequencing used PBMCs. The sequence joins TRBV4-1 to TRBJ2-1; 11 bases in the junction line up with TRBD2. DNA sequence: TGCGCCAGCAGCCAAAATCTAGCGGGGGGAGAGTTCTTC. This translates into CASSQNLAGGEFF.